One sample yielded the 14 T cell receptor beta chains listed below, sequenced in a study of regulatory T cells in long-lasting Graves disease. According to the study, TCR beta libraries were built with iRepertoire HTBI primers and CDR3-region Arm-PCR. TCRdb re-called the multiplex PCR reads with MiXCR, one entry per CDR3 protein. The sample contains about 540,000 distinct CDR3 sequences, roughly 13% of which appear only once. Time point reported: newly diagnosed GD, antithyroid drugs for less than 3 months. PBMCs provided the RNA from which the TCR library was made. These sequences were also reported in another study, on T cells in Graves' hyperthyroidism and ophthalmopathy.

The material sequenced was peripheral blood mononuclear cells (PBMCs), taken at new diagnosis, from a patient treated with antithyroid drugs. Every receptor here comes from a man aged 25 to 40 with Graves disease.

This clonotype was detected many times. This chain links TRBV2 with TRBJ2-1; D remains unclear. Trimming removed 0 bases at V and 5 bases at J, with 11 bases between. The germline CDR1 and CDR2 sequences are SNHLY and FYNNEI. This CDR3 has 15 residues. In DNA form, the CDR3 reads TGTGCCAGCAGTGAAGCGGATGTCTCTAACAATGAGCAGTTCTTC. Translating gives CASSEADVSNNEQFF. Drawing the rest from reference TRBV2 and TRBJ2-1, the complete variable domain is EPEVTQTPSHQVTQMGQEVILRCVPISNHLYFYWYRQILGQKVEFLVSFYNNEISEKSEIFDDQFSVERPDGSNFTLKIRSTKLEDSAMYFCASSEADVSNNEQFFGPGTRLTVL.

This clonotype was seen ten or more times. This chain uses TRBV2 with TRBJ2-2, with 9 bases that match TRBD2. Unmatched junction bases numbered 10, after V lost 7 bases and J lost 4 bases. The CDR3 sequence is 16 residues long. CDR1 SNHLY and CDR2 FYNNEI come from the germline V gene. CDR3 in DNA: TGTGCCAGCACTGGGTTGGGGACTAGCAGCACCGGGGAGCTGTTTTTT. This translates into CASTGLGTSSTGELFF.

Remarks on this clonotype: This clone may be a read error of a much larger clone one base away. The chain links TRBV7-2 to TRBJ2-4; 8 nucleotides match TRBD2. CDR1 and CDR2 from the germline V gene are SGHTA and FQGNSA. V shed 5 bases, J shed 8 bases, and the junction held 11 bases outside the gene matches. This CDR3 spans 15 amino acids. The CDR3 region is CASSPAFREGDIQYF. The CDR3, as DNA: TGTGCCAGCAGCCCCGCCTTTCGGGAGGGTGACATTCAGTACTTC.

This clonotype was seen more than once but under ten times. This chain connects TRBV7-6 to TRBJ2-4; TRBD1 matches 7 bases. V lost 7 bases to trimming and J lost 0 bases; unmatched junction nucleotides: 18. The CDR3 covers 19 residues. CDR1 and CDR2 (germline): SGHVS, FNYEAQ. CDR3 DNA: TGTGCCAGCAACCCTGACAGGGAAGGTAACATACTAGCCAAAAACATTCAGTACTTC. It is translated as CASNPDREGNILAKNIQYF. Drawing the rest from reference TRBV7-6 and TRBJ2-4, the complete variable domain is GAGVSQSPRYKVTKRGQDVALRCDPISGHVSLYWYRQALGQGPEFLTYFNYEAQQDKSGLPNDRFSAERPEGSISTLTIQRTEQRDSAMYRCASNPDREGNILAKNIQYFGAGTRLSVL.

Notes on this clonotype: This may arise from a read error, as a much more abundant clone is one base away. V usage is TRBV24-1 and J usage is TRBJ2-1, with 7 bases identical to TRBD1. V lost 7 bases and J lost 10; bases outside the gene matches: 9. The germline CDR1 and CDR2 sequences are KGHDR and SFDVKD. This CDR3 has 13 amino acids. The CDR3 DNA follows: TGTGCCACCAGAAAGACAGGGTGGGGGGAGCAGTTCTTC. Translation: CATRKTGWGEQFF.

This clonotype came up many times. The CDR3 loop is CSARGGGEQYF. DNA of the CDR3: TGCAGCGCCCGCGGCGGGGGCGAGCAGTACTTC. The rearrangement joins TRBV20-1 to TRBJ2-1, with 7 positions matching TRBD2. The J call is uncertain, as TRBJ2-7 better fits the DNA end. Germline CDR1 reads DFQATT; CDR2 reads SNEGSKA (reference sequence). The CDR3 sequence is 11 residues long.

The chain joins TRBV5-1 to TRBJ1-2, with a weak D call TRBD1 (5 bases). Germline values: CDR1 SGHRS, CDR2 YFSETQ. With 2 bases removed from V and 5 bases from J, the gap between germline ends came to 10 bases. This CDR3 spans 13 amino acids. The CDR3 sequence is CASSFVGEYGYTF. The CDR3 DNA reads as TGCGCCAGCAGCTTCGTAGGGGAGTATGGCTACACCTTC.

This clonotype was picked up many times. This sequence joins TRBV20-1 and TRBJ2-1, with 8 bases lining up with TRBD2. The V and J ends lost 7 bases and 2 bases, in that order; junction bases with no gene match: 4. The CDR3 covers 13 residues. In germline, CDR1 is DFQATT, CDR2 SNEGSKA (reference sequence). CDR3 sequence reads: CSVAGGPYNEQFF. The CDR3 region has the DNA TGCAGTGTGGCGGGAGGCCCCTACAATGAGCAGTTCTTC.

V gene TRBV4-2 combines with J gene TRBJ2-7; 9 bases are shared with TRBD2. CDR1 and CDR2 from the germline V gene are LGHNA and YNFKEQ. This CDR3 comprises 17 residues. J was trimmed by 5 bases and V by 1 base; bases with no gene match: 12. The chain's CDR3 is CASSQALGISGRHEQYF. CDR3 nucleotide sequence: TGTGCCAGCAGCCAAGCGCTCGGGATTAGCGGGAGACACGAGCAGTACTTC.

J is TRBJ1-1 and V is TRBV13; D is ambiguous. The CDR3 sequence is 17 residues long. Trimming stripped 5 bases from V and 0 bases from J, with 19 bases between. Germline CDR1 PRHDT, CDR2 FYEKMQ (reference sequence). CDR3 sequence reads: CASSTRSRGSLNTEAFF. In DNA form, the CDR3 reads TGTGCCAGCAGCACCCGATCAAGAGGCAGTCTGAACACTGAAGCTTTCTTT.

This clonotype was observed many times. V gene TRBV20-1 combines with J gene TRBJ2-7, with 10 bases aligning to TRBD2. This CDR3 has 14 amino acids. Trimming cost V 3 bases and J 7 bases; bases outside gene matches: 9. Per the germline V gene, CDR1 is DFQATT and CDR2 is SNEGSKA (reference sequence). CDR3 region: CSASFLAGVGEQYF. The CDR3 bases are TGCAGTGCTAGTTTCCTAGCGGGAGTTGGGGAGCAGTACTTC.

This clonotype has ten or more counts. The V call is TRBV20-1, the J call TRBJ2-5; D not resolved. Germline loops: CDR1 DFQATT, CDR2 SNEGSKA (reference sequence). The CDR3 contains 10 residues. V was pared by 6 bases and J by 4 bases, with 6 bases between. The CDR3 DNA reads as TGCAGTGCAACCAGAGAGACCCAGTACTTC. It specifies CSATRETQYF.

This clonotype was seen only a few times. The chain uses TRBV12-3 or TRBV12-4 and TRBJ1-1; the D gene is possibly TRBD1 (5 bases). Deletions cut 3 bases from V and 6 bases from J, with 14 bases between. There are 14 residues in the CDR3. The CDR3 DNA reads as TGTGCCAGCAGTTTGGCTCCGGGGGGGGCTGAAGCTTTCTTT. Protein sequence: CASSLAPGGAEAFF.

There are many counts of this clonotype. DNA of the CDR3: TGCAGTGCTAGCGAGGGTGGTAGCAATCAGCCCCAGCATTTT. Protein: CSASEGGSNQPQHF. The chain couples TRBV20-1 to TRBJ1-5, with D unclear. CDR1 and CDR2 (germline): DFQATT, SNEGSKA (reference sequence). The CDR3 extends over 14 amino acids. The ends were cut back, 3 bases at V and 0 bases at J, with 9 bases in the middle.